Within the sample, the clone carrying this T cell receptor (beta chain) is medium-sized (0.01 to 0.1%). Here immunoSEQ multiplex PCR was the method, and the copy in TCRdb shows in-frame clones only, minus some. The sample shows more than 5,500 clones, over 50% of them seen only once. This sample is part of a study of PD-1 blockade in classical Hodgkin lymphoma. Germline lookup yields CDR1 SNHLY and CDR2 FYNNEI. V was pared by 5 bases and J by 3 bases, with 16 bases between. The CDR3 totals 15 residues. Each patient's relapse followed autologous stem cell transplantation, and brentuximab vedotin exposure varied. Thawed PBMCs supplied CD8+ T cells via magnetic negative selection.

The V gene is TRBV2, the J gene TRBJ1-2, with unresolved D. This sample comprised CD8+ T cells from blood, obtained at baseline. The receptor was isolated from a human donor with classical Hodgkin lymphoma. CDR3 amino acids: CASSPDFPLHYGYTF. The CDR3 DNA reads TGTGCCAGCAGTCCAGACTTTCCTCTTCACTATGGCTACACCTTC.